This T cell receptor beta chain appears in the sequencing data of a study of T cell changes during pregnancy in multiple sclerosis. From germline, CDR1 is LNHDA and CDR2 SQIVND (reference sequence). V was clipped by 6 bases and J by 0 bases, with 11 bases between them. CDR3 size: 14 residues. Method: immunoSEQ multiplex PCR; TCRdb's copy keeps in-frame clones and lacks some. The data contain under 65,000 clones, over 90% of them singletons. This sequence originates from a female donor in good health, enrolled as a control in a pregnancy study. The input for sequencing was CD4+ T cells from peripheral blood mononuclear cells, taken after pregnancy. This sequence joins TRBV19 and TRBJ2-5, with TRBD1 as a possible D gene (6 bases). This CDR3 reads CASRDRDNQETQYF. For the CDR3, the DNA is TGTGCCAGTAGGGACCGGGACAACCAAGAGACCCAGTACTTC.